This section outlines one TCR beta chain sequence together with its context. Its antigen is undetermined. Treatment here: approximately nine-day PBMC culture with coronavirus spike peptide pools or control peptides (ViraFEST assay). This sample was included in a study of vaccination and CD4 T cells after COVID-19. Study context: At a median about 72 days (range 14 to 241) after dose two, post-vaccine samples were obtained.

Sequencing of the DNA from cultured CD4+ T cells was carried out with the Oncomine TCR Beta short-read assay. From the PCR reads, TCRdb called clonotypes with MiXCR, one entry per CDR3 protein. Found here are around 14,000 distinct CDR3 sequences, roughly 50% of them singletons; the top ten hold over 9%. CDR1 and CDR2 from the germline V gene are SNHLY and FYNNEI. Losses at the gene ends were 3 bases for V and 6 bases for J; bases not matched to a gene: 14. This CDR3 has 18 residues. This clonotype was sampled from a human donor who had recovered from COVID-19. The sample was CD4+ T cells from blood, cultured in vitro. V usage is TRBV2 and J usage is TRBJ2-3; 11 bases fit TRBD2. CDR3 DNA: TGTGCCAGCAGTGATGGCGGGACTAGCGGTGGACTCAGGGATACGCAGTATTTT. Its translation: CASSDGGTSGGLRDTQYF.